This TCR beta chain is from a study of PD-1 blockade in classical Hodgkin lymphoma. The repertoire was sequenced with immunoSEQ multiplex PCR; TCRdb's copy has only in-frame clones and lacks some. The sample has about 98,000 clones; 80% to 95% are singletons. The germline V gene has CDR1 SGHDN and CDR2 FVKESK. Trimming stripped 1 base from V and 7 bases from J, with 16 bases between. The CDR3 has 15 amino acids. All patients experienced relapse after autologous stem cell transplantation, and brentuximab vedotin exposure was variable. This sequence originates from a human donor with classical Hodgkin lymphoma. Sequenced material: peripheral blood mononuclear cells (PBMCs), taken at baseline. V usage is TRBV14 and J usage is TRBJ2-5; TRBD1 might be the D (6 bases). This chain's CDR3 is CASSQAAGEAGTQYF. The CDR3 region has the DNA TGTGCCAGCAGCCAAGCTGCAGGGGAAGCAGGGACCCAGTACTTC.